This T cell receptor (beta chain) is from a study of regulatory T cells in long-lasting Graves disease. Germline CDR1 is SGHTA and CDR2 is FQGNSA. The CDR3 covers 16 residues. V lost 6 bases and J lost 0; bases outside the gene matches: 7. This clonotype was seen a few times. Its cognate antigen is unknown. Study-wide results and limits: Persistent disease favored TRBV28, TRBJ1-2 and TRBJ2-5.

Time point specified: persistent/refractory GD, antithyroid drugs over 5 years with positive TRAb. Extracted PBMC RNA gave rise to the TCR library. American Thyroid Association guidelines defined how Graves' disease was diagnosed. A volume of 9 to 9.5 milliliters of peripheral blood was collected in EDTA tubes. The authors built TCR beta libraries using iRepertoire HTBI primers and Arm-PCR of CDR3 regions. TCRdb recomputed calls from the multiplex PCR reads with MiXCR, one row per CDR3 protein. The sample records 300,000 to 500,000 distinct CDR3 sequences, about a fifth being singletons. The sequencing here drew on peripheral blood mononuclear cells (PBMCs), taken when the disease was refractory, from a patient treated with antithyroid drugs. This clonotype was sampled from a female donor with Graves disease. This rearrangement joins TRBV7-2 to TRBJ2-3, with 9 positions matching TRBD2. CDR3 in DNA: TGTGCCAGCAGATCTCTAGCGGGGATAAGCACAGATACGCAGTATTTT. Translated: CASRSLAGISTDTQYF.